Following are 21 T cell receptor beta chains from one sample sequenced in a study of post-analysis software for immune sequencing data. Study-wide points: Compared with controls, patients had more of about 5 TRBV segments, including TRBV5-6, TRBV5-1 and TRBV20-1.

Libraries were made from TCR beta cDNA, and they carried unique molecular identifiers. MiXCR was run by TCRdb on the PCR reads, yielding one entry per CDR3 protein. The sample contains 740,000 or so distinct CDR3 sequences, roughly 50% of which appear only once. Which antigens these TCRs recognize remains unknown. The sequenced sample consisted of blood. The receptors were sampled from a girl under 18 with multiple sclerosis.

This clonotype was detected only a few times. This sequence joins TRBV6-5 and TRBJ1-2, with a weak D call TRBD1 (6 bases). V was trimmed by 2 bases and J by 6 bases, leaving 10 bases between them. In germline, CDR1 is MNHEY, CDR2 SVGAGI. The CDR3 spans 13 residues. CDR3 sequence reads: CASSYAGANGYTF. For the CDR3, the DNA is TGTGCCAGCAGTTACGCAGGGGCGAATGGCTACACCTTC.

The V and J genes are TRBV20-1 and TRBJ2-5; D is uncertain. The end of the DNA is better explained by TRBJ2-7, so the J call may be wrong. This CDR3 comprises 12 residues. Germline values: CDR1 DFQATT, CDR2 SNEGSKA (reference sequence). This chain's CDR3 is CSASGQDHEQYF. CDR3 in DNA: TGCAGTGCTAGTGGGCAGGACCACGAGCAGTACTTC.

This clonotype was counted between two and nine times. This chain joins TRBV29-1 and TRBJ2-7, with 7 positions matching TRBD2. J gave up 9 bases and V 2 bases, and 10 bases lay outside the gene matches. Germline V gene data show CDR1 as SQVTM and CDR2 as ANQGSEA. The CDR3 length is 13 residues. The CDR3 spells CSVELTGGSRQYF. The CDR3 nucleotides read TGCAGCGTTGAATTGACGGGAGGCTCTCGGCAGTACTTC.

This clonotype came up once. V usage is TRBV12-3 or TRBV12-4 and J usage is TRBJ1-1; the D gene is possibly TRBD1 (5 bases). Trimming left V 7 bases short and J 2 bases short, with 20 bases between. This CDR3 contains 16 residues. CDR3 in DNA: TGTGCCAGCATAAATAGGCCAAGGGGTCAAAACACTGAAGCTTTCTTT. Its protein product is CASINRPRGQNTEAFF.

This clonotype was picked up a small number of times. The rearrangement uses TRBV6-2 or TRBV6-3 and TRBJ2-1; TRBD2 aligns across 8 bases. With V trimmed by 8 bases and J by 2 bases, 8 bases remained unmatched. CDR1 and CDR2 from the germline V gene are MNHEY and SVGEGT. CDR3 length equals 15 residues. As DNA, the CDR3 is TGTGCCAGCCTCAGGCGGGAGGCCACCTACAATGAGCAGTTCTTC. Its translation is CASLRREATYNEQFF.

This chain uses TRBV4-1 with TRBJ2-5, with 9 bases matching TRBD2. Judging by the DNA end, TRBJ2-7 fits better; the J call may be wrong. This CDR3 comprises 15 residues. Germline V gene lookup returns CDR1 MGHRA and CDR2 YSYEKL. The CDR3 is CASSQDRSGGYEQYF. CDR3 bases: TGCGCCAGCAGCCAAGACCGTAGCGGGGGTTACGAGCAGTACTTC.

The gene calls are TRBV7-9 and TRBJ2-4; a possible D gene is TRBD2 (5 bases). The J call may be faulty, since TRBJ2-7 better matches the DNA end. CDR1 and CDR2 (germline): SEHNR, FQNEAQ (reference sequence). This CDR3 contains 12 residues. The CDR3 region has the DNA TGTGCCAGCAGCCCCCGGGCGGGCGAGCAGTACTTC. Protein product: CASSPRAGEQYF.

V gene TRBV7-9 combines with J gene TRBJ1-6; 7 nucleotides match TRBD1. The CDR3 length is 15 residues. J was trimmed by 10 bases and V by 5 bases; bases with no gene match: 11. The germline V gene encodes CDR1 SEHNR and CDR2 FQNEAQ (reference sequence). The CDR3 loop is CASSLMGDSNSPLHF. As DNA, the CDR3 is TGTGCCAGCAGCCTCATGGGGGACAGTAACTCACCCCTCCACTTT.

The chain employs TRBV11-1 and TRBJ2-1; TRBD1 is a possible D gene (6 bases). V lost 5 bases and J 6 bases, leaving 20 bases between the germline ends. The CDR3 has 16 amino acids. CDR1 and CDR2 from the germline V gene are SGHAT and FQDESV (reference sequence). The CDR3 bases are TGTGCCAGCAGCGGTAACAGGGATGATTTTGGCAATGAGCAGTTCTTC. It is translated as CASSGNRDDFGNEQFF.

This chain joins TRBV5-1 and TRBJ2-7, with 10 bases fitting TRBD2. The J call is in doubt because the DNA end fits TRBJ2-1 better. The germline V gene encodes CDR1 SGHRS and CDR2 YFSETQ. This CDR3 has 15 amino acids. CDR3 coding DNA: TGCGCCAGCAGCCCTACTAGCGGGGACTACAATGAGCAGTTCTTC. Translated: CASSPTSGDYNEQFF.

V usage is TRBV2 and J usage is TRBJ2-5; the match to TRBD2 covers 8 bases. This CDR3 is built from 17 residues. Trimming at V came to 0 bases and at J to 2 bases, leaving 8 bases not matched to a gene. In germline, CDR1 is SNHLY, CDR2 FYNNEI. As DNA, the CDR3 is TGTGCCAGCAGTGAAGCAATAGCGGGGTGGAAACAAGAGACCCAGTACTTC. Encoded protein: CASSEAIAGWKQETQYF.

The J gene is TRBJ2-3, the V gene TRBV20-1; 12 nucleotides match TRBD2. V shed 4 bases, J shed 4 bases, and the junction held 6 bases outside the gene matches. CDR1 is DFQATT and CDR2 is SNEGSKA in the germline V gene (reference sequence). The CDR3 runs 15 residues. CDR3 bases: TGCAGTGCTACAAGACTAGCGGGAGAAGCAGATACGCAGTATTTT. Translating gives CSATRLAGEADTQYF.

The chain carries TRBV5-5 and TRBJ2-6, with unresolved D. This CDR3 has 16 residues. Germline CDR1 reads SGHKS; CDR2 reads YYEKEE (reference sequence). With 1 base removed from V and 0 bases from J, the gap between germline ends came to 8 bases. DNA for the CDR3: TGTGCCAGCAGCTTGTCCCGGAACTCTGGGGCCAACGTCCTGACTTTC. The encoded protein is CASSLSRNSGANVLTF.

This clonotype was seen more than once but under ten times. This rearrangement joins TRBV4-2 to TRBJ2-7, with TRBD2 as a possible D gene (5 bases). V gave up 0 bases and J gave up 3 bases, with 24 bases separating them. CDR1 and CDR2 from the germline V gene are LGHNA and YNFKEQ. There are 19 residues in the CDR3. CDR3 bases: TGTGCCAGCAGCCAAGATATCGGGTGGAGCGGAGGAGCGGACTACGAGCAGTACTTC. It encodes CASSQDIGWSGGADYEQYF.

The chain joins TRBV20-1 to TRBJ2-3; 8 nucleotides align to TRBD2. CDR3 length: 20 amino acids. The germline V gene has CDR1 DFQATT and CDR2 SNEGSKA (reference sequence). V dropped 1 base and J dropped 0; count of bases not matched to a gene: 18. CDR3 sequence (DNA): TGCAGTGCTAGAGTTGGGTCTAGCGGGCGAGTGGGTTCTAGCACAGATACGCAGTATTTT. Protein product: CSARVGSSGRVGSSTDTQYF.

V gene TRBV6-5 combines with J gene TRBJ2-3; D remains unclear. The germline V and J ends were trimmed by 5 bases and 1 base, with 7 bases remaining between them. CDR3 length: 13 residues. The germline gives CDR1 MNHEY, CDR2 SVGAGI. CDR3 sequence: CASSPRRTDTQYF. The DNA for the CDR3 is TGTGCCAGCAGTCCCCGGCGCACAGATACGCAGTATTTT.

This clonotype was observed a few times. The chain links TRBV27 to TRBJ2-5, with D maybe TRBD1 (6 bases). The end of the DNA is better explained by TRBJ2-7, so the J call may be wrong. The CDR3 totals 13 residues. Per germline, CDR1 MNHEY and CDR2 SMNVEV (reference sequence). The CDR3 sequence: CASSPITGNEQYF. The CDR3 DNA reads TGTGCCAGCAGTCCCATCACAGGGAACGAGCAGTACTTC.

The CDR3 coding sequence is TGTGCCAGCAGCCTTGTGGGCAAGCCCCAGCATTTT. This translates into CASSLVGKPQHF. V usage is TRBV3-1 and J usage is TRBJ1-5; no clear D. The V gene's germline CDR1 is LGHDT and CDR2 YNNKEL (reference sequence). The CDR3 runs 12 residues. Trimming removed 4 bases from V and 8 bases from J, with 9 bases in between.

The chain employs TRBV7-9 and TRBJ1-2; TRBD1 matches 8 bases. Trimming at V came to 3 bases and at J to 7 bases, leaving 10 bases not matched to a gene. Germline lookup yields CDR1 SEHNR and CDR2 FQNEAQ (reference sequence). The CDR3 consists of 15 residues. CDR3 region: CASSFQVDRDAGYTF. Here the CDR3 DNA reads TGTGCCAGCAGCTTCCAAGTGGACAGGGACGCTGGCTACACCTTC.

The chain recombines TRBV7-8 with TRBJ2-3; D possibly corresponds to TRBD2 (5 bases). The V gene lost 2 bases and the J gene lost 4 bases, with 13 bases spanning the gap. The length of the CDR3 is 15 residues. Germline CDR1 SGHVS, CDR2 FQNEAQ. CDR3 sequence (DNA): TGTGCCAGCAGCTTAATGTCGGTTAGCGCAGATACGCAGTATTTT. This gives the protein CASSLMSVSADTQYF. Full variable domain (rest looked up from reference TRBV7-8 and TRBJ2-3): GAGVSQSPRYKVAKRGQDVALRCDPISGHVSLFWYQQALGQGPEFLTYFQNEAQLDKSGLPSDRFFAERPEGSVSTLKIQRTQQEDSAVYLCASSLMSVSADTQYFGPGTRLTVL.

CDR3 amino acids: CASRDPGLAGDSTDTQYF. The CDR3 DNA follows: TGCGCCAGCAGAGATCCGGGGCTAGCGGGCGATTCCACAGATACGCAGTATTTT. This chain joins TRBV10-1 and TRBJ2-3, with 8 bases that match TRBD2. The CDR3 is made up of 18 amino acids. The V gene end was trimmed by 6 bases and the J gene end by 2 bases; junction bases not matched to a gene: 16. Germline lookup yields CDR1 WNHNN and CDR2 SYGVQD (reference sequence).